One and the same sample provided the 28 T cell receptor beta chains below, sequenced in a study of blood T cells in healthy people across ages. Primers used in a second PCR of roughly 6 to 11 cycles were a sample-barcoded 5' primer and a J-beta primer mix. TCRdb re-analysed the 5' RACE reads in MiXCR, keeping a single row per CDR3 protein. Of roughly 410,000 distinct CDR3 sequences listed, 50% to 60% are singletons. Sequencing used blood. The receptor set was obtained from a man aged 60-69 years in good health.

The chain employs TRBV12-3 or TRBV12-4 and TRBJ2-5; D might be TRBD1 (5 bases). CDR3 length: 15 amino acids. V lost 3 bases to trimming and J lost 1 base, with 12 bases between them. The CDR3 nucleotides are TGTGCCAGCAGTTTGGCAGGGTCCTTCCAAGAGACCCAGTACTTC. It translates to CASSLAGSFQETQYF.

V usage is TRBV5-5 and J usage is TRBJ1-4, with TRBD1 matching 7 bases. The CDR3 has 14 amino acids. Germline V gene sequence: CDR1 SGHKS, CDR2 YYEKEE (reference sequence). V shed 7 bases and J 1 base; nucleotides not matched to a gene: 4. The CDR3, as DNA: TGTGCCAGCGGAGACAGGGTAACTAATGAAAAACTGTTTTTT. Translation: CASGDRVTNEKLFF. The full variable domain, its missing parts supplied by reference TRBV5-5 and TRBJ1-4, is DAGVTQSPTHLIKTRGQQVTLRCSPISGHKSVSWYQQVLGQGPQFIFQYYEKEERGRGNFPDRFSARQFPNYSSELNVNALLLGDSALYLCASGDRVTNEKLFFGSGTQLSVL.

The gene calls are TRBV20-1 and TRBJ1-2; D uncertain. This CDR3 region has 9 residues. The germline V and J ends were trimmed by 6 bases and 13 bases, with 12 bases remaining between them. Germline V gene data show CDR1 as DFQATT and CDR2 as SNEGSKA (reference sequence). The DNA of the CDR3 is TGCAGTGCCGCCGTCCCCGGCACCTTC. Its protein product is CSAAVPGTF.

This CDR3 is CASSRKSGTDTQYF. In nucleotides, the CDR3 is TGTGCCAGCAGCCGTAAGAGCGGAACAGATACGCAGTATTTT. This sequence joins TRBV4-2 and TRBJ2-3, with D perhaps matching TRBD2 (5 bases). CDR3 length equals 14 residues. Germline V lookup: CDR1 LGHNA, CDR2 YNFKEQ. Between the trimmed V and J ends, which lost 4 bases and 3 bases, there was a span of 11 bases.

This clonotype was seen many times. Here the CDR3 reads CSTRDNLRYNEQFF. The CDR3 bases are TGCAGCACCAGGGACAACCTTCGGTACAATGAGCAGTTCTTC. The V call is TRBV29-1, the J call TRBJ2-1; perhaps TRBD1 as D (6 bases). Between the trimmed V and J ends, which lost 8 bases and 4 bases, there was a span of 18 bases. Per germline, CDR1 SQVTM and CDR2 ANQGSEA. The CDR3 is made up of 14 amino acids.

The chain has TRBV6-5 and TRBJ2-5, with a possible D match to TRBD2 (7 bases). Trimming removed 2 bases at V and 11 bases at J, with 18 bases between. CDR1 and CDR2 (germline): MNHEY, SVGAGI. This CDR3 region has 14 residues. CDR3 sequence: CASSYSRGAWEQYF. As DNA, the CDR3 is TGTGCCAGCAGTTACAGTCGGGGGGCCTGGGAGCAGTACTTC.

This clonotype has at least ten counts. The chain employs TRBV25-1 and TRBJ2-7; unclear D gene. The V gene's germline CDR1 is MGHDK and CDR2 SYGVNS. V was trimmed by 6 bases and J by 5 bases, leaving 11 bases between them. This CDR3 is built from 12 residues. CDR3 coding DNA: TGTGCCAGCAGCAAAATAGGCGACGAGCAGTACTTC. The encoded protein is CASSKIGDEQYF.

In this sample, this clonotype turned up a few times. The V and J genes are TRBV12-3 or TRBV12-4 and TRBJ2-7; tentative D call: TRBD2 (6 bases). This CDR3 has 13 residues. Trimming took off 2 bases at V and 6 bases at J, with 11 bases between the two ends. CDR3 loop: CASSLSRDFEQYF. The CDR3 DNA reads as TGTGCCAGCAGTTTATCCCGGGACTTCGAGCAGTACTTC.

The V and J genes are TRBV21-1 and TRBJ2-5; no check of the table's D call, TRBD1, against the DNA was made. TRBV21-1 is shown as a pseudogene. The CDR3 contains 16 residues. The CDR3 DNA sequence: TGTGCCAGCAATCCGCCCCAGCGAGCCTACCAAGAGACCCAGTACTTC. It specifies CASNPPQRAYQETQYF.

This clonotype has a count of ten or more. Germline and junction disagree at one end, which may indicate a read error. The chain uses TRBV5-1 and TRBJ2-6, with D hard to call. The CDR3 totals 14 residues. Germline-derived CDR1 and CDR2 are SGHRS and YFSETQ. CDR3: CASSASSGANVLTF. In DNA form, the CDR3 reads TGTGCCAGCAGCGCGTCCTCAGGGGCCAACGTCCTGACTTTC.

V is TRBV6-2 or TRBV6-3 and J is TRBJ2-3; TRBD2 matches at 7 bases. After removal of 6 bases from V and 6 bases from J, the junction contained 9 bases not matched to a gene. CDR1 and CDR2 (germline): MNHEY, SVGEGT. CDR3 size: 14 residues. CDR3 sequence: CASRGELAEDTQYF. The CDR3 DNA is TGTGCCAGCAGAGGGGAGCTAGCGGAGGATACGCAGTATTTT.

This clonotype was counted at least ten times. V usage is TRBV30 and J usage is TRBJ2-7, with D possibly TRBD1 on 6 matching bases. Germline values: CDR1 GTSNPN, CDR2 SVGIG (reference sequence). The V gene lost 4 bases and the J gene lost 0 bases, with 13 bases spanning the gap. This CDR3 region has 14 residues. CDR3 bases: TGTGCCTGGAACACAGGGATCCGCTCCTACGAGCAGTACTTC. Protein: CAWNTGIRSYEQYF.

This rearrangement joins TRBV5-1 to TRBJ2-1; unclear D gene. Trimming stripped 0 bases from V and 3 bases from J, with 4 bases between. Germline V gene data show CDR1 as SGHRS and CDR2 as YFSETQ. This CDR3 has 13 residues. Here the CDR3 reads CASSLDYYNEQFF. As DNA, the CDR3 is TGCGCCAGCAGCTTGGACTACTACAATGAGCAGTTCTTC.

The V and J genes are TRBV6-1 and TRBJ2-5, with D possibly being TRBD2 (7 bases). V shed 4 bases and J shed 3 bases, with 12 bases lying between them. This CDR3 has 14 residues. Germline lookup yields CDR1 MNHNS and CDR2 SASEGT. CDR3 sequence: CASSGGGGEETQYF. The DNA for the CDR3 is TGTGCCAGCAGTGGCGGAGGGGGGGAAGAGACCCAGTACTTC.

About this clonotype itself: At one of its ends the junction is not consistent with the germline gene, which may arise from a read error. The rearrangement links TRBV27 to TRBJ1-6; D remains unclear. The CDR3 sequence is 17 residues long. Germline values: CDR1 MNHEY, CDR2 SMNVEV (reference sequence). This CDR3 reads CASSSEWASSYNAPLHF. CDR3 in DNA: TGTGCCAGCAGTTCCGAGTGGGCTAGCTCCTATAATGCACCCCTCCACTTT.

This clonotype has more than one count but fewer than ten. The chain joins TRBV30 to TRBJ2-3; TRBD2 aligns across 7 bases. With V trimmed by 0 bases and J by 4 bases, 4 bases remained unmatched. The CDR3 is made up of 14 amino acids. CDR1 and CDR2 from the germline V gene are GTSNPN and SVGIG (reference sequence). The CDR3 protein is CAWSVRGDPDTQYF. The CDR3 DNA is TGTGCCTGGAGTGTACGGGGGGACCCAGATACGCAGTATTTT.

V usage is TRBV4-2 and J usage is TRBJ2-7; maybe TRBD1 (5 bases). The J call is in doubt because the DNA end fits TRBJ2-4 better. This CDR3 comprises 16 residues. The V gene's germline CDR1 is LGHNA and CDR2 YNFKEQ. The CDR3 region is CASSQGGGAWGNIQYF. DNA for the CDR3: TGTGCCAGCAGCCAAGGCGGTGGGGCCTGGGGAAACATTCAGTACTTC.

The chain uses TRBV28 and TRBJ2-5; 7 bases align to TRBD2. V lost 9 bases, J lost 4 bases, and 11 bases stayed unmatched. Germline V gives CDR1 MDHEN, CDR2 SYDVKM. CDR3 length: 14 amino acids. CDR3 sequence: CASTSGLGRETQYF. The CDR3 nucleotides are TGTGCCAGTACCTCCGGACTAGGACGAGAGACCCAGTACTTC.

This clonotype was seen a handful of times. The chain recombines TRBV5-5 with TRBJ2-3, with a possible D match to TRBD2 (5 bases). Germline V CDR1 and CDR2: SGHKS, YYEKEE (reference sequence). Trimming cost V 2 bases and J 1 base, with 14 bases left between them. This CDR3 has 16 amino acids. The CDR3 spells CASSLQPGVGTDTQYF. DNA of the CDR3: TGTGCCAGCAGCTTACAGCCCGGGGTAGGCACAGATACGCAGTATTTT. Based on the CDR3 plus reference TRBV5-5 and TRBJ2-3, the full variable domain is DAGVTQSPTHLIKTRGQQVTLRCSPISGHKSVSWYQQVLGQGPQFIFQYYEKEERGRGNFPDRFSARQFPNYSSELNVNALLLGDSALYLCASSLQPGVGTDTQYFGPGTRLTVL.

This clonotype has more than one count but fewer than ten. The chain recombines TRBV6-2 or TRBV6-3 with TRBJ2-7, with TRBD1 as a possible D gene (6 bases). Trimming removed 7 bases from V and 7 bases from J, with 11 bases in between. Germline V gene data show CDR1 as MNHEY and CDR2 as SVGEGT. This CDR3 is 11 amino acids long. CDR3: CASKQTGEQYF. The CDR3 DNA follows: TGTGCCAGCAAACAAACAGGGGAGCAGTACTTC.

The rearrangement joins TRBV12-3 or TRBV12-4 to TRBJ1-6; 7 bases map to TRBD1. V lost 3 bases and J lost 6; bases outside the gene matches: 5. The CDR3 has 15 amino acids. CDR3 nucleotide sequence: TGTGCCAGCAGTTTCCGACAGGGAGGTAATTCACCCCTCCACTTT. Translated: CASSFRQGGNSPLHF.

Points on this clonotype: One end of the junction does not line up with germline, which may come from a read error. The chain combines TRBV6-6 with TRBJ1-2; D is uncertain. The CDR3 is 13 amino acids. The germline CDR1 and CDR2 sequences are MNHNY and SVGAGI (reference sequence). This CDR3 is CASSDSSNYGYTF. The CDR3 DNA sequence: TGTGCCAGCAGTGACTCGAGTAACTATGGCTACACCTTC.

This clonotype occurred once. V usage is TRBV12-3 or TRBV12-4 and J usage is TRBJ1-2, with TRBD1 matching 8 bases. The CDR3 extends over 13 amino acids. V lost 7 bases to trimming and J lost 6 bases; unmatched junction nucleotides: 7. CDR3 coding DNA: TGTGCCAGCACCCTGGACAGGGTCGATGGCTACACCTTC. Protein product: CASTLDRVDGYTF.

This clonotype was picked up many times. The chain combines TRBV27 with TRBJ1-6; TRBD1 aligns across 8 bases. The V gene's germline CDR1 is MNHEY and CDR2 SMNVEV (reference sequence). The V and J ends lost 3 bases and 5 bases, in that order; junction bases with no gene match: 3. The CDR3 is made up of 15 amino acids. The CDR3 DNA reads TGTGCCAGCAGTTTCCGGACAGGGAATAATTCACCCCTCCACTTT. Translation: CASSFRTGNNSPLHF.

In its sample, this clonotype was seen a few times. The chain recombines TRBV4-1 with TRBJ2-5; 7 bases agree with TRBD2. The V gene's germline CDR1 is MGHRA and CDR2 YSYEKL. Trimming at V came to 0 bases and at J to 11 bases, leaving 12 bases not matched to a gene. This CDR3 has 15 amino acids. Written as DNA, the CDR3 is TGCGCCAGCAGCCAAGATTCCACTAGCGAGGGTGAGCAGTACTTC. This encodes CASSQDSTSEGEQYF.

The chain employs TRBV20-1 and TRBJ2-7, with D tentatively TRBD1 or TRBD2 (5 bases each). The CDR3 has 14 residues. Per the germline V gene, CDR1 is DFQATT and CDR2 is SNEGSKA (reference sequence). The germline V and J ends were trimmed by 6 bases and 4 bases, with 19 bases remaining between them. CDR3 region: CSARYEGRAYEQYF. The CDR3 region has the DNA TGCAGTGCCCGGTACGAGGGCAGGGCGTACGAGCAGTACTTC.

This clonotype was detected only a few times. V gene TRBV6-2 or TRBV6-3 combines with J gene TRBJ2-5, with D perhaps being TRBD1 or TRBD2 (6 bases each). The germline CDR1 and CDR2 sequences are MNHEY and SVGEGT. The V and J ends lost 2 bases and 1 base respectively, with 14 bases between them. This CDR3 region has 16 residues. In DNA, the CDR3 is TGTGCCAGCAGTTACGATCCGGGGGCTTTCCAAGAGACCCAGTACTTC. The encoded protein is CASSYDPGAFQETQYF.

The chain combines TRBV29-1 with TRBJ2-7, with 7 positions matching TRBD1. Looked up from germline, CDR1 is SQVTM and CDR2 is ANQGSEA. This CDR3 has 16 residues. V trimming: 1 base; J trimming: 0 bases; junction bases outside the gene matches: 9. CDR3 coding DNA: TGCAGCGTTGAAGTGACTCGACAGGGTTTCTCCTACGAGCAGTACTTC. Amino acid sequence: CSVEVTRQGFSYEQYF.